This is a list of T cell receptor beta chains from one sample in a study of technical replicates of blood from several donors. Data came from immunoSEQ multiplex PCR; TCRdb stores just in-frame clones and leaves some out. This table has around 68,000 clones, approximately 97% appearing once. The sample taken for sequencing was T cells isolated from PBMCs. These receptors were obtained from a human donor in good health. Both conserved end residues are part of each CDR3.

CDR3,J,length,V
CASKNDRAARYGYTF,TRBJ1-2,15,TRBV19
CASRIPGLAGVGELFF,TRBJ2-2,16,TRBV2
CASSVWTGGSEKLFF,TRBJ1-4,15,TRBV9
CASSLGWEGTEAFF,TRBJ1-1,14,TRBV11-2
CASGVGREGNTIYF,TRBJ1-3,14,TRBV6-1
CASRHNRDSSYEQYF,TRBJ2-7,15,TRBV27
CASSGQGNRYEQYF,TRBJ2-7,14,TRBV2
CASSPEGVSYEQYF,TRBJ2-7,14,TRBV6-5
CASSLGAAGGTDTQYF,TRBJ2-3,16,TRBV5-1
CASSQRVAGGVEQFF,TRBJ2-1,15,TRBV4-1
CSVEGKHGYTF,TRBJ1-2,11,TRBV20-1
CASGTGTVQETQYF,TRBJ2-5,14,TRBV9
CASSGSGRDNEQFF,TRBJ2-1,14,TRBV7-6
CASSLAGANKNGYTF,TRBJ1-2,15,TRBV5-6
CASRSTSGRPRTEQYF,TRBJ2-7,16,TRBV7-9
CASSTAQDTGAFF,TRBJ1-1,13,TRBV7-9